One and the same sample provided the 17 T cell receptor beta chains below, sequenced in a study of blood T cell repertoires in COVID-19. Measured with immunoSEQ multiplex PCR; TCRdb has only the in-frame clones, and not every one. The sample shows more than 250,000 clones, about nine tenths of them seen only once. Material for sequencing was peripheral blood. The receptor source for this set is a man between 50 and 59 years old with active or convalescent COVID-19.

V gene TRBV4-1 combines with J gene TRBJ2-7; tentatively, D is TRBD2 (6 bases). Germline CDR1 is MGHRA and CDR2 is YSYEKL. Trimming cost V 1 base and J 2 bases, with 9 bases left between them. The CDR3 is 14 residues long. CDR3 DNA sequence: TGCGCCAGCAGCCAAGGCGGGGAGCCCTACGAGCAGTACTTC. It specifies CASSQGGEPYEQYF.

The chain has TRBV19 and TRBJ2-1; tentatively, D is TRBD1 (6 bases). V lost 0 bases and J 7 bases, leaving 19 bases between the germline ends. Germline assignment: CDR1 LNHDA and CDR2 SQIVND (reference sequence). The CDR3 spans 17 residues. For the CDR3, the DNA is TGTGCCAGTAGTATAGATCTGGGAGCAGGGGTGAGTAATGAGCAGTTCTTC. Translation: CASSIDLGAGVSNEQFF.

This chain uses TRBV29-1 with TRBJ2-1; no firm D call. V lost 3 bases, J lost 4 bases, and 7 bases lay in between. The CDR3 contains 12 residues. Per germline, CDR1 SQVTM and CDR2 ANQGSEA. The chain's CDR3 is CSVDLLYNEQFF. CDR3 bases: TGCAGCGTTGACTTGTTGTACAATGAGCAGTTCTTC.

The chain recombines TRBV6-6 with TRBJ2-7; a weak D match, TRBD1 (5 bases). CDR3 size: 16 residues. Per the germline V gene, CDR1 is MNHNY and CDR2 is SVGAGI (reference sequence). Trimming cost V 0 bases and J 3 bases, with 15 bases left between them. CDR3 in amino acids: CASSYSLTETFYEQYF. The CDR3 nucleotides are TGTGCCAGCAGTTACTCCCTGACAGAAACTTTCTACGAGCAGTACTTC.

The rearrangement links TRBV27 to TRBJ2-3, with D possibly TRBD1 on 6 matching bases. Trimming shortened V by 4 bases and J by 8 bases, and 10 bases separated the two germline ends. Germline V gene lookup returns CDR1 MNHEY and CDR2 SMNVEV (reference sequence). The CDR3 length is 12 residues. CDR3 loop: CASSSQGRTQYF. The CDR3 coding sequence is TGTGCCAGCAGTTCCCAGGGGCGTACGCAGTATTTT.

The CDR3 nucleotides are TGCGCCAGCAGCTTGCCGGGACAGGGGGCCGAGACCCAGTACTTC. Encoded protein: CASSLPGQGAETQYF. The chain employs TRBV5-1 and TRBJ2-5; 12 positions agree with TRBD1. Germline V gives CDR1 SGHRS, CDR2 YFSETQ. This CDR3 comprises 15 residues. V lost 1 base and J lost 5; bases outside the gene matches: 3.

The CDR3: CASSTTSSYEQYF. In DNA, the CDR3 is TGTGCCAGCAGCACGACTAGTTCCTACGAGCAGTACTTC. The V call is TRBV5-6, the J call TRBJ2-7, with a weak D call TRBD2 (6 bases). The CDR3 loop spans 13 amino acids. The germline CDR1 and CDR2 sequences are SGHDT and YYEEEE. Trimming stripped 4 bases from V and 1 base from J, with 9 bases between.

The chain links TRBV6-2 or TRBV6-3 to TRBJ2-3; 8 nucleotides line up with TRBD2. The CDR3 spans 14 residues. In germline, CDR1 is MNHEY, CDR2 SVGEGT. V dropped 5 bases and J dropped 8; count of bases not matched to a gene: 9. The CDR3 nucleotides are TGTGCCAGCAGTGCTAGCAGGACTAGCCGTACGCAGTATTTT. Translated: CASSASRTSRTQYF.

The gene calls are TRBV3-1 (or the pseudogene TRBV3-2) and TRBJ2-5; D is possibly TRBD1 (6 bases). The CDR3 has 14 amino acids. Per germline, CDR1 LGHDT and CDR2 YNNKEL (reference sequence). V was trimmed by 3 bases and J by 0 bases, leaving 8 bases between them. The CDR3 DNA is TGTGCCAGCAGCCACAGACAGGACCAAGAGACCCAGTACTTC. Amino acid sequence: CASSHRQDQETQYF.

This clone has just one count. Other DNA variants within this sample encode the same CDR3. The V and J genes are TRBV7-2 and TRBJ1-1; D gene ambiguous. Trimming stripped 6 bases from V and 0 bases from J, with 8 bases between. This CDR3 comprises 13 residues. Germline V lookup: CDR1 SGHTA, CDR2 FQGNSA. The CDR3 DNA is TGTGCCAGCAGTCCCGACATGAACACTGAAGCTTTCTTT. This translates into CASSPDMNTEAFF. The entire variable domain, with the rest obtained from reference TRBV7-2 and TRBJ1-1, is as follows: GAGVSQSPSNKVTEKGKDVELRCDPISGHTALYWYRQSLGQGLEFLIYFQGNSAPDKSGLPSDRFSAERTGGSVSTLTIQRTQQEDSAVYLCASSPDMNTEAFFGQGTRLTVV.

The chain links TRBV2 to TRBJ1-2, with TRBD1 as a possible D gene (6 bases). The CDR3 has 13 amino acids. V lost 4 bases and J 6 bases, leaving 12 bases between the germline ends. Germline CDR1 SNHLY, CDR2 FYNNEI. The DNA of the CDR3 is TGTGCCAGCAGTGTCAGGACAGTGGATGGCTACACCTTC. It encodes CASSVRTVDGYTF.

This chain uses TRBV7-8 with TRBJ2-1, with D unclear. V lost 4 bases and J lost 3, with 7 bases in between. Germline loops: CDR1 SGHVS, CDR2 FQNEAQ. The CDR3 spans 13 residues. The CDR3 sequence: CASSYGRYNEQFF. The CDR3, as DNA: TGTGCCAGCAGCTATGGCCGCTACAATGAGCAGTTCTTC.

V and J are TRBV24-1 and TRBJ2-3, with a weak D call TRBD2 (6 bases). V gave up 4 bases and J gave up 4 bases, with 20 bases separating them. Germline V gene sequence: CDR1 KGHDR, CDR2 SFDVKD. This CDR3 is 17 amino acids long. The CDR3 region has the DNA TGTGCCACCAGTGACCCGGTTGGGGTGGGGGGAGCAGATACGCAGTATTTT. Protein product: CATSDPVGVGGADTQYF.

This chain joins TRBV30 and TRBJ1-3; D not certain. Between the trimmed V and J ends, which lost 0 bases and 5 bases, there was a span of 5 bases. CDR1 GTSNPN and CDR2 SVGIG come from the germline V gene (reference sequence). The CDR3 length is 12 residues. CDR3 in DNA: TGTGCCTGGAGTGTATCTCGAAACACCATATATTTT. Its translation: CAWSVSRNTIYF.

V is TRBV6-5 and J is TRBJ2-1, with 7 bases identical to TRBD1. Unmatched junction bases numbered 5, after V lost 2 bases and J lost 10 bases. Germline CDR1 is MNHEY and CDR2 is SVGAGI. The CDR3 is made up of 13 amino acids. CDR3 sequence (DNA): TGTGCCAGCAGTTACGGGGTACAGGGGGAGCAGTTCTTC. Protein: CASSYGVQGEQFF.

The J gene is TRBJ1-5, the V gene TRBV7-9; possible D gene TRBD1, 5 bases. CDR1 and CDR2 (germline): SEHNR, FQNEAQ (reference sequence). The CDR3 totals 13 residues. The germline V and J ends were trimmed by 1 base and 9 bases, with 10 bases remaining between them. CDR3 DNA sequence: TGTGCCAGCAGCTTAGGTAGCACAGGGCCCCAGCATTTT. This codes for CASSLGSTGPQHF.

The CDR3 is CASSVSPRGTNEKLFF. CDR3 sequence (DNA): TGTGCCAGCAGCGTCTCTCCCCGCGGAACTAATGAAAAACTGTTTTTT. V gene TRBV9 combines with J gene TRBJ1-4; D not resolved. Germline-derived CDR1 and CDR2 are SGDLS and YYNGEE. The CDR3 length is 16 residues. V was trimmed by 2 bases and J by 1 base, leaving 12 bases between them.